This T cell receptor (beta chain) stems from a study of blood T cell repertoires in COVID-19. Turning to the study itself: Specimens from acute and convalescent COVID-19 originated in the United States, Italy and Spain. T cells, B-cell-depleted T cells, or PBMCs supplied cDNA or gDNA.

V was clipped by 0 bases and J by 0 bases; unmatched bases: 11. Germline V gene lookup returns CDR1 MGHRA and CDR2 YSYEKL. This CDR3 has 20 residues. Per the study methods: Amplification from reference gene primers served as the basis for estimated nucleated cell counts. The assay was immunoSEQ multiplex PCR, and TCRdb's table has in-frame clones only and misses some. For V, J and clone size, that table is used; D and trimming come from the DNA. The sample gives over 250,000 clones, around 90% of which show up once; 0.8% is in the top ten. This receptor was identified in a woman aged 25 to 39 with acute or convalescent COVID-19. Sequenced sample: peripheral blood. The chain recombines TRBV4-1 with TRBJ2-1; 10 bases are shared with TRBD2. CDR3 region: CASSQDREAGGLSSYNEQFF. The CDR3 coding sequence is TGCGCCAGCAGCCAAGATCGAGAAGCGGGAGGGCTGAGCTCCTACAATGAGCAGTTCTTC.